The present T cell receptor beta chain was sequenced within a study of human T cells and chemical hapten exposure. Study summary: Diagnoses of alopecia areata, totalis or universalis occurred in mostly female patients. General study results and limits: Expanded TCRs formed significantly more large CDR3 similarity clusters than controls.

Turning to this clonotype: Its target is unknown.

Time point meaning: pre-sensitization, week 0. Indicated treatment: therapeutic diphenylcyclopropenone sensitization with weekly scalp DPC. Germline-derived CDR1 and CDR2 are DFQATT and SNEGSKA (reference sequence). The CDR3 runs 13 residues. The V gene lost 3 bases and the J gene lost 0 bases, with 8 bases spanning the gap. In the authors' workflow: 90,000 to 100,000 TCRs per sample was the median, with a range of 23,224 to 690,600. TCRdb re-derived calls from the RACE reads in MiXCR, one entry per CDR3 protein. These V and J calls derive from TCRdb rather than the authors' analysis. The repertoire holds about 380,000 distinct CDR3 sequences, with 4.5% to 5.5% as singletons.

This TCR was recovered from a woman between 50 and 59 years old with alopecia areata. Some clones in this sample may be carry-over from other donors' samples. This chain links TRBV20-1 with TRBJ1-1; D remains unclear. The sample consisted of whole blood, taken in connection with sensitization to the hapten diphenylcyclopropenone (DPC). The CDR3 DNA follows: TGCAGTGCTAGGCCCAGATTGAACACTGAAGCTTTCTTT. Translated, it gives CSARPRLNTEAFF.